This T cell receptor (beta chain) was sequenced during a study of OX40 agonist ivuxolimab in advanced cancers. This clone was detected only a few times. Sequencing was performed with immunoSEQ multiplex PCR; in TCRdb, only in-frame clones are kept and a portion is missing. The sample includes about 78,000 clones, about four fifths of them seen just once. V lost 6 bases and J lost 2, with 8 bases in between. Germline V lookup: CDR1 MNHEY, CDR2 SVGAGI. This CDR3 contains 13 residues. This chain uses TRBV6-5 with TRBJ1-5; D not certain. The input for sequencing was CD4+ or CD8+ T cells sorted from blood, taken in a trial of the OX40 agonist ivuxolimab. The receptor was derived from an adult with an advanced solid tumor such as melanoma, head and neck, liver or kidney cancer. CDR3 protein: CASSKDGNQPQHF. The DNA for the CDR3 is TGTGCCAGCAGCAAAGATGGCAATCAGCCCCAGCATTTT.